This T cell receptor beta chain was captured by sequencing in a study of cytotoxic CD8 clonotypes in ibrutinib-treated CLL. Study details: Following a median approximately twelve months of treatment, with a range of 6 to 36, response samples were taken. Study-wide results and limits: Against age-matched healthy donors, baseline clonality ran higher and tracked circulating CD8+ T-cell counts.

V was pared by 6 bases and J by 6 bases, with 10 bases of the junction left unmatched. CDR1 MNHNY and CDR2 SVGAGI come from the germline V gene (reference sequence). This CDR3 is 16 amino acids long. Method: immunoSEQ multiplex PCR; TCRdb's copy keeps in-frame clones and lacks some. The data show more than 8,500 clones, with about 59% seen just once and 15% to 20% held by the top ten. With respect to this clone: Its antigen is unidentified.

This receptor was obtained from a human donor with chronic lymphocytic leukemia. The sequencing here drew on PBMCs, taken before ibrutinib treatment. The chain is built from TRBV6-6 and TRBJ2-2; 10 bases line up with TRBD2. The CDR3 DNA is TGTGCCAGCAGCCTCTTCATAGCGGGAGGTCCCGGGGAGCTGTTTTTT. This sequence encodes CASSLFIAGGPGELFF.